This entry features one T cell receptor beta chain sequence. Its antigen remains unidentified. This entry belongs to a study of monozygotic twins with inflammatory bowel disease. Study-level findings and limits: T cell subtypes were not distinguishable in this analysis.

One entry per CDR3 protein, without DNA, is what TCRdb gives after re-calling the 5' RACE reads. The table counts under 150,000 distinct CDR3 sequences; roughly 2.5% lies in the top ten. Germline assignment: CDR1 DFQATT and CDR2 SNEGSKA (reference sequence). The length of the CDR3 is 16 residues. This TCR derives from a human donor with ulcerative colitis or Crohn's disease, or a healthy co-twin of an affected twin (not recorded which). The rearrangement uses TRBV20-1 and TRBJ2-7; TCRdb indicates TRBD1, and absent DNA this call remains unverified. The sequenced material came from blood. The CDR3 spells CSARDPSGDFSYEQYF.